This is a list of T cell receptor beta chains from one sample in a study of cytomegalovirus exposure and HLA in healthy donors. TCRdb keeps only in-frame clones here, not all; method: immunoSEQ multiplex PCR. The sample has some 190,000 clones, roughly four fifths seen once. Sequencing input: PBMCs. These receptor sequences come from a man aged 40-49 years in good health and CMV-seropositive. CDR3s include the opening cysteine and the closing phenylalanine or tryptophan. The D gene is left open where the match is weak. Size tells how often a clone was seen (once, few, many) or the class of an expanded clone, and some rows leave it out.

CDR3nt: TGCGCCAGCAGTGAGTACGTAACAGTAATCACAGATACGCAGTATTTT
CDR3aa: CASSEYVTVITDTQYF
abundance: NA
d_gene: NA
j_gene: TRBJ2-3
v_gene: TRBV10-2

CDR3nt: TGTGCCAGCAGCACGGATCTGGGACAGGGGGCGCCCGGCAATCAGCCCCAGCATTTT
CDR3aa: CASSTDLGQGAPGNQPQHF
abundance: NA
d_gene: TRBD1
j_gene: TRBJ1-5
v_gene: TRBV5-8

CDR3nt: TGTGCCAGCAGCTTAGGGACTAGCGGGCGCTTCCCAGTCATTCAGTACTTC
CDR3aa: CASSLGTSGRFPVIQYF
abundance: once
d_gene: TRBD2
j_gene: TRBJ2-4
v_gene: TRBV7-2

CDR3nt: TGTGCCACCAGCAGACCTGGGGGCGGCCCAGGGGTCCATGAGCAGTTCTTC
CDR3aa: CATSRPGGGPGVHEQFF
abundance: NA
d_gene: NA
j_gene: TRBJ2-1
v_gene: TRBV15

CDR3nt: TGTGCCAGCAGTTCTCAGTGGGTAGAGAGGAGCTATGAGCAGTTCTTC
CDR3aa: CASSSQWVERSYEQFF
abundance: NA
d_gene: NA
j_gene: TRBJ2-1
v_gene: TRBV27

CDR3nt: TGTGCCAGCAGCCCAGACAGGCCAAGGGGTCAAGAGACCCAGTACTTC
CDR3aa: CASSPDRPRGQETQYF
abundance: NA
d_gene: NA
j_gene: TRBJ2-5
v_gene: TRBV11-2

CDR3nt: TGCGCCAGCAGCTACAGGATTCGAGGGGGGGACGAGCAGTACTTC
CDR3aa: CASSYRIRGGDEQYF
abundance: few
d_gene: NA
j_gene: TRBJ2-7
v_gene: TRBV5-1

CDR3nt: TGTGCCAGCAGCTCGGACGGCGGGATTGGATATGGCTACACCTTC
CDR3aa: CASSSDGGIGYGYTF
abundance: NA
d_gene: NA
j_gene: TRBJ1-2
v_gene: TRBV7-2

CDR3nt: TGTGCCAGTATGGGACAGGGCGCCGGGACCCAGTACTTC
CDR3aa: CASMGQGAGTQYF
abundance: NA
d_gene: TRBD1
j_gene: TRBJ2-5
v_gene: TRBV6-1

CDR3nt: TGTGCCAGCAGCCGTGGAACAGCCGGACACTACGAGCAGTACTTC
CDR3aa: CASSRGTAGHYEQYF
abundance: NA
d_gene: NA
j_gene: TRBJ2-7
v_gene: TRBV11-1

CDR3nt: TGTGCCAGCAGCCCCGCAGACAGGGGGCCCTACGGCTACACCTTC
CDR3aa: CASSPADRGPYGYTF
abundance: few
d_gene: TRBD1
j_gene: TRBJ1-2
v_gene: TRBV7-9

CDR3nt: TGCGCCAGCAGCTTGCCGGGGAGCGGCTACACCTTC
CDR3aa: CASSLPGSGYTF
abundance: few
d_gene: NA
j_gene: TRBJ1-2
v_gene: TRBV5-1

CDR3nt: TGCAGCGTTGGTTACTCGGCGGGAGGACCCTACAATGAGCAGTTCTTC
CDR3aa: CSVGYSAGGPYNEQFF
abundance: NA
d_gene: TRBD2
j_gene: TRBJ2-1
v_gene: TRBV29-1

CDR3nt: TGCGCCAGCAGCTTGGGCAGGGCGAACACTGAAGCTTTCTTT
CDR3aa: CASSLGRANTEAFF
abundance: few
d_gene: NA
j_gene: TRBJ1-1
v_gene: TRBV5-1

CDR3nt: TGTGCCAGCAGTCCAGACAGGGGCGATAATCAGCCCCAGCATTTT
CDR3aa: CASSPDRGDNQPQHF
abundance: NA
d_gene: TRBD1
j_gene: TRBJ1-5
v_gene: TRBV27

CDR3nt: TGTGCCACCAGCAGAGAGGACTGGCCCGAAGCTTACAATGAGCAGTTCTTC
CDR3aa: CATSREDWPEAYNEQFF
abundance: NA
d_gene: NA
j_gene: TRBJ2-1
v_gene: TRBV15

CDR3nt: TGTGCCTCAAGTAACCGGGGAGGGGCTGAGACCCAGTACTTC
CDR3aa: CASSNRGGAETQYF
abundance: NA
d_gene: TRBD2
j_gene: TRBJ2-5
v_gene: TRBV15

CDR3nt: TGTGCCAGCAGCCGCGCCACAGGGGACACTGAAGCTTTCTTT
CDR3aa: CASSRATGDTEAFF
abundance: NA
d_gene: TRBD1
j_gene: TRBJ1-1
v_gene: TRBV5-6

CDR3nt: TGTGCCAGCAATCCACGGGGGATGAACACTGAAGCTTTCTTT
CDR3aa: CASNPRGMNTEAFF
abundance: NA
d_gene: NA
j_gene: TRBJ1-1
v_gene: TRBV6-1

CDR3nt: TGTGCCAGCAATATCGGACACGGGAACACCGGGGAGCTGTTTTTT
CDR3aa: CASNIGHGNTGELFF
abundance: few
d_gene: NA
j_gene: TRBJ2-2
v_gene: TRBV6-5

CDR3nt: TGTGCCAGCAGTCGAGGCCCCAGCGGAGTTGAGCAGTTCTTC
CDR3aa: CASSRGPSGVEQFF
abundance: NA
d_gene: NA
j_gene: TRBJ2-1
v_gene: TRBV28

CDR3nt: TGTGCCAGCAGCTTAGGTCGTCAGGCCTATGGCTACACCTTC
CDR3aa: CASSLGRQAYGYTF
abundance: NA
d_gene: NA
j_gene: TRBJ1-2
v_gene: TRBV7-9

CDR3nt: TGTGCCAGCAGCGCGGGACAGTATAATTCACCCCTCCACTTT
CDR3aa: CASSAGQYNSPLHF
abundance: once
d_gene: TRBD1
j_gene: TRBJ1-6
v_gene: TRBV9

CDR3nt: TGTGCCACCAGCAGACAAACAGGGAGCAATCAGCCCCAGCATTTT
CDR3aa: CATSRQTGSNQPQHF
abundance: NA
d_gene: NA
j_gene: TRBJ1-5
v_gene: TRBV15

CDR3nt: TGTGCCAGCAGTTACTCTGGGGCTAACACCATATATTTT
CDR3aa: CASSYSGANTIYF
abundance: NA
d_gene: NA
j_gene: TRBJ1-3
v_gene: TRBV6-5

CDR3nt: TGTGCCAGCAGTTACTCGAGGGTATATAATTCACCCCTCCACTTT
CDR3aa: CASSYSRVYNSPLHF
abundance: NA
d_gene: NA
j_gene: TRBJ1-6
v_gene: TRBV6-5

CDR3nt: TGTGCCAGCAGTAACGGAGGCAGCGGGACCTACTCCTACAATGAGCAGTTCTTC
CDR3aa: CASSNGGSGTYSYNEQFF
abundance: once
d_gene: TRBD2
j_gene: TRBJ2-1
v_gene: TRBV5-4

CDR3nt: TGTGCCAGCAGCTTGTGGTTGGACTCCGCCCAGTTCTTC
CDR3aa: CASSLWLDSAQFF
abundance: NA
d_gene: NA
j_gene: TRBJ2-1
v_gene: TRBV5-5

CDR3nt: TGTGCCAGCAGGTCCGGAGACACAGATACGCAGTATTTT
CDR3aa: CASRSGDTDTQYF
abundance: NA
d_gene: NA
j_gene: TRBJ2-3
v_gene: TRBV6-6